The next 5 T cell receptor beta chains were all read from a single sample in a study of T cell responses to AZD1222 COVID-19 vaccine. TCRdb's table, derived via immunoSEQ multiplex PCR, lists solely in-frame clones and lacks some. This table holds about 120,000 clones, roughly 91% found once. Specimen: peripheral blood, collected 28 days after the second AZD1222 dose. All receptors derive from an adult who received the AZD1222 COVID-19 vaccine.

The chain links TRBV2 to TRBJ1-1; perhaps TRBD1 as D (5 bases). Germline loops: CDR1 SNHLY, CDR2 FYNNEI. The CDR3 loop spans 12 amino acids. Trimming shortened V by 5 bases and J by 5 bases, and 9 bases separated the two germline ends. CDR3 sequence: CASSKGKTEAFF. Here the CDR3 DNA reads TGTGCCAGCAGTAAGGGGAAGACTGAAGCTTTCTTT.

The chain has TRBV2 and TRBJ1-4; D uncertain. There are 14 residues in the CDR3. Germline CDR1 reads SNHLY; CDR2 reads FYNNEI. V gave up 3 bases and J gave up 3 bases, with 8 bases separating them. The CDR3 DNA is TGTGCCAGCAGTGAGATCGGATCTAATGAAAAACTGTTTTTT. Residues: CASSEIGSNEKLFF.

The J gene is TRBJ1-1, the V gene TRBV6-5; D is uncertain. CDR3 length: 15 amino acids. Germline-derived CDR1 and CDR2 are MNHEY and SVGAGI. V shed 0 bases and J shed 3 bases, with 11 bases lying between them. For the CDR3, the DNA is TGTGCCAGCAGTTACTCCTCTCGCCCCTACACTGAAGCTTTCTTT. It translates to CASSYSSRPYTEAFF.

V and J are TRBV10-3 and TRBJ1-1, with 7 bases identical to TRBD1. The V and J ends lost 7 bases and 2 bases, in that order; junction bases with no gene match: 4. The germline V gene encodes CDR1 ENHRY and CDR2 SYGVKD. CDR3 length: 13 amino acids. The CDR3 sequence is CAITRDSNTEAFF. The DNA for the CDR3 is TGTGCCATCACCCGGGACAGCAACACTGAAGCTTTCTTT.

The chain recombines TRBV25-1 with TRBJ2-7, with 9 bases that match TRBD1. From germline, CDR1 is MGHDK and CDR2 SYGVNS. The CDR3 is 14 residues long. J lost 7 bases, V lost 4 bases, and 8 bases had no gene match. CDR3 DNA: TGTGCCAGCAGTGCTACGGGACAGGGTGGGGAGCAGTACTTC. Translating it yields CASSATGQGGEQYF.